The rows below give T cell receptor beta chains drawn from one sample of a study of multiple sclerosis patients with progressive multifocal leukoencephalopathy. TCRdb's copy holds only in-frame clones and misses some; the assay was immunoSEQ multiplex PCR. The data show 26,000 or so clones, around 90% seen once. The sample here was PBMCs, taken from a patient treated with natalizumab. These receptors all stem from a young man with multiple sclerosis. Both conserved end residues are part of each CDR3. Expanded clones are given a class, and other clones once, few, many or no size at all.

v_call clone_size cdr3_aa
TRBV7-2 NA CASSLVEGTDTQYF
TRBV11-3 NA CASSLDRTTKNIQYF
TRBV6-5 NA CASLAGGEETQYF
TRBV7-2 NA CASSLRGQDTGELFF
TRBV29-1 NA CSVQGTDTQYF
TRBV5-1 NA CASSLGLAANTGELFF
TRBV7-2 once CASSLGANQYF
TRBV23-1 NA CASSQPPGLNTEAFF
TRBV13 NA CASSLRAQNQHF
TRBV6-4 NA CASSVNTEAFF
TRBV7-9 NA CASTKFVRGPSPLHF
TRBV19 NA CASSIGVLAKNIQYF
TRBV11-2 NA CASSLDLLNQPQHF
TRBV5-1 few CASSLDPGQHTGELFF
TRBV29-1 NA CSLNRLAADTQYF
TRBV4-1 NA CASSPKRTSGTYEQYF
TRBV9 NA CASSVTTSGRNNEQFF
TRBV5-1 NA CASSPENVAADTQYF
TRBV4-1 NA CASSQKSSGWGTYNEQFF
TRBV13 NA CASSFGLTTDTQYF
TRBV29-1 NA CSARAGYEQYF
TRBV27 NA CASSRRGYEQYF
TRBV14 NA CASSQLRQGLMTDTQYF
TRBV9 NA CASSVLAGETDTQYF
TRBV19 NA CASSRQTTSNQPQHF
TRBV7-9 NA CASSLGQGLEQYF
TRBV27 NA CASSLLRSSGANVLTF
TRBV18 NA CASRGLLDEKLFF
TRBV6-1 NA CASSESGGDTGELFF
TRBV13 once CASSPPGGQWGELFF
TRBV19 few CASSIPASRVGGYTF
TRBV9 NA CASSTGLAGVAGELFF
TRBV2 NA CASSQTLDVYGYTF
TRBV18 NA CASSPKGPGYEQYF
TRBV7-9 NA CASSAGTGRDTQYF
TRBV19 few CASSSTGHPTPFYEQYF
TRBV19 once CASSTVMNTEAFF
TRBV7-9 NA CASSLRRGLAGEADTQYF
TRBV2 NA CAISQAPPYRSNQPQHF
TRBV4-3 NA CASSLDTF
TRBV19 NA CASSGDGYGELFF
TRBV7-6 NA CASSLFPSTGSGANVLTF
TRBV18 NA CASSPTGNTEAFF
TRBV5-6 NA CASSLSGIGEETQYF
TRBV27 NA CASSPDSLGGELFF
TRBV15 NA CATSRDRGRGRSYEQYF
TRBV6-5 NA CASSYSKRPQHF
TRBV27 few CASSFSGTTYEQYF
TRBV6-5 NA CASSFRGEGTEAFF
TRBV7-2 NA CASSFWRGKYNEQFF
TRBV9 NA CATGGGHTTDTQYF
TRBV7-3 NA CASSLTTDYNEQFF
TRBV4-3 few CASSQDRGGGYNEQFF
TRBV6-4 NA CASSASGSTDTQYF
TRBV5-8 NA CASSLTPVEVNF
TRBV7-9 NA CASSSGPGIDTGELFF
TRBV7-9 NA CASSPWRTGELFF
TRBV30 NA CAWIREGYNSPLHF